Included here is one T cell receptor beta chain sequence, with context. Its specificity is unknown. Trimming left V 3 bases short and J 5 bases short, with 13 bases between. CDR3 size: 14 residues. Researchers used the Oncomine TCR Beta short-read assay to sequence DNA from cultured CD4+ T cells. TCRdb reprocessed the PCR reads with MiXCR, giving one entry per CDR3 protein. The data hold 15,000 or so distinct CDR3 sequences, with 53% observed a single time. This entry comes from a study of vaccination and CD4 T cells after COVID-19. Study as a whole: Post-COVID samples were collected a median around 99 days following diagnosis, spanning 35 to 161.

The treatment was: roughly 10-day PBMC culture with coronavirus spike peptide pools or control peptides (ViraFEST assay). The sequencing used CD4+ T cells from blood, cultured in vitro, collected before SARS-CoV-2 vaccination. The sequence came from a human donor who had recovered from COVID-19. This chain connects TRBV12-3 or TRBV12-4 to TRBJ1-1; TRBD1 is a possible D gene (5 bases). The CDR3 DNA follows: TGTGCCAGCAGTTTTGAGGGGCGGGGGACTGAAGCTTTCTTT. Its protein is CASSFEGRGTEAFF.